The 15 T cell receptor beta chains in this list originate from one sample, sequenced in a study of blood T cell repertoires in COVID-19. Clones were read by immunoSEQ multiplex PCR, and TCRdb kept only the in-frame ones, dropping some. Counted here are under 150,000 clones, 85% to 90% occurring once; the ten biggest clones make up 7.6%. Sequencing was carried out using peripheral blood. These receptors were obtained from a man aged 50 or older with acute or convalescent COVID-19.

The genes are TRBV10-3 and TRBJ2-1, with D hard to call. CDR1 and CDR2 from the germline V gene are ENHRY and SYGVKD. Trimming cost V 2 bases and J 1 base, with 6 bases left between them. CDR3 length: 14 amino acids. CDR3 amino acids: CAISERQSYNEQFF. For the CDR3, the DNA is TGTGCCATCAGTGAGAGACAATCCTACAATGAGCAGTTCTTC.

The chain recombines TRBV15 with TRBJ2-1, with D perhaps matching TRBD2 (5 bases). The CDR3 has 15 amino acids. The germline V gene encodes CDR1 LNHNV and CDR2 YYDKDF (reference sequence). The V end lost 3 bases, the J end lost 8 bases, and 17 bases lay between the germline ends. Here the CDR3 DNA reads TGTGCCACCAGCAGGACTACTCGAAGAAATGATGAGCAGTTCTTC. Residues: CATSRTTRRNDEQFF. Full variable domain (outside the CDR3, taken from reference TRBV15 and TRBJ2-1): DAMVIQNPRYQVTQFGKPVTLSCSQTLNHNVMYWYQQKSSQAPKLLFHYYDKDFNNEADTPDNFQSRRPNTSFCFLDIRSPGLGDTAMYLCATSRTTRRNDEQFFGPGTRLTVL.

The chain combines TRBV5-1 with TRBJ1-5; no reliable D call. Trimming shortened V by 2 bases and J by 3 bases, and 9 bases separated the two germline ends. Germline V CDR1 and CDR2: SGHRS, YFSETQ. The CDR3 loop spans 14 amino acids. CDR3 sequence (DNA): TGCGCCAGCAGCTTAGGCGGGTACAATCAGCCCCAGCATTTT. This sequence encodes CASSLGGYNQPQHF.

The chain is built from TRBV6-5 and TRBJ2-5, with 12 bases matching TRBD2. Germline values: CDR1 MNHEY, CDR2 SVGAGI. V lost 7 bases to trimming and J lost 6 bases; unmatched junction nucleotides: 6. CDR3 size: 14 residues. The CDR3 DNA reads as TGTGCCAGCACTCTAGCGGGAGGGGCGAAGACCCAGTACTTC. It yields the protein CASTLAGGAKTQYF.

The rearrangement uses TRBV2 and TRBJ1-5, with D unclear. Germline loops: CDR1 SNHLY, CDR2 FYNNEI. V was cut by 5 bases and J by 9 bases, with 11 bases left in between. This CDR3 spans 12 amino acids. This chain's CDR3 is CASSRHLGPQHF. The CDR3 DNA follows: TGTGCCAGCAGTCGACACCTCGGGCCCCAGCATTTT.

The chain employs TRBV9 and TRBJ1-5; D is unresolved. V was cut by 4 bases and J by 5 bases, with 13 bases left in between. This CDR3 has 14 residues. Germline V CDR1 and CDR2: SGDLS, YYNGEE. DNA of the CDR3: TGTGCCAGCAGCTCGAAGGCCCAGGATCAGCCCCAGCATTTT. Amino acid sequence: CASSSKAQDQPQHF.

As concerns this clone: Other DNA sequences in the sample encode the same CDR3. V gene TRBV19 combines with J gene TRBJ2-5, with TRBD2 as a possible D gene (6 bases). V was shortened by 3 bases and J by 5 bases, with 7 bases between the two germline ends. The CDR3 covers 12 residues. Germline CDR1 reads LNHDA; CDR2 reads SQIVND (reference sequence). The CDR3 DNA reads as TGTGCCAGTAGTATCCGGGGGGAGACCCAGTACTTC. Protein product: CASSIRGETQYF.

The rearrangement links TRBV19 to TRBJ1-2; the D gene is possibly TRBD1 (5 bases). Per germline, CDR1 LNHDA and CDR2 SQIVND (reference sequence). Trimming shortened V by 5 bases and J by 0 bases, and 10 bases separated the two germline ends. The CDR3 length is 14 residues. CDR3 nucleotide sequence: TGTGCCAGTAGTCCTTTGACAGCTAACTATGGCTACACCTTC. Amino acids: CASSPLTANYGYTF.

The CDR3 loop reads CASSPSTGTSGRVVQYF. CDR3 nucleotide sequence: TGTGCCAGCAGCCCCTCCACCGGGACTAGCGGGAGAGTGGTGCAGTACTTC. J is TRBJ2-7 and V is TRBV7-9, with 14 nucleotides matching TRBD2. Germline V CDR1 and CDR2: SEHNR, FQNEAQ (reference sequence). Trimming cost V 5 bases and J 9 bases; bases outside gene matches: 15. This CDR3 contains 17 residues.

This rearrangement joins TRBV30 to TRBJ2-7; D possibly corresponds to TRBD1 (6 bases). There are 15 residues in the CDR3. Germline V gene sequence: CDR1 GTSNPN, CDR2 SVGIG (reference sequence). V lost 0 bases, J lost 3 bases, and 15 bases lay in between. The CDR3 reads CAWSVRWEGGYEQYF. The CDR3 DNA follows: TGTGCCTGGAGTGTACGCTGGGAAGGGGGCTACGAGCAGTACTTC.

DNA of the CDR3: TGTGCCAGCAGCAAGAATGGGAAGTTGCGGGCAGGGGGTGTTTCCCGTGACAATGAGCAGTTCTTC. Translated: CASSKNGKLRAGGVSRDNEQFF. V is TRBV7-9 and J is TRBJ2-1, with 7 bases aligning to TRBD1. The germline V gene encodes CDR1 SEHNR and CDR2 FQNEAQ (reference sequence). The CDR3 consists of 22 residues. Germline trimming cut 5 bases from V and 5 bases from J; bases unmatched to any gene: 30.

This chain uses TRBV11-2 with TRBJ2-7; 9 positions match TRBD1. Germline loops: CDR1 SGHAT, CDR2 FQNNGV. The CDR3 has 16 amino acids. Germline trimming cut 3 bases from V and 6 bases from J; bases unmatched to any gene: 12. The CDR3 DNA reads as TGTGCCAGCAGCTTGGGTCCCGGGACAGGGCTTCGCGAGCAGTACTTC. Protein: CASSLGPGTGLREQYF.

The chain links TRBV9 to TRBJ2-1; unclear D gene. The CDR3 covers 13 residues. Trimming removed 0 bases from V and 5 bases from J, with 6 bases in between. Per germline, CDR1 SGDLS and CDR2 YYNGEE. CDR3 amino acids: CASSVGVNNEQFF. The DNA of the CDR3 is TGTGCCAGCAGCGTAGGAGTGAACAATGAGCAGTTCTTC.

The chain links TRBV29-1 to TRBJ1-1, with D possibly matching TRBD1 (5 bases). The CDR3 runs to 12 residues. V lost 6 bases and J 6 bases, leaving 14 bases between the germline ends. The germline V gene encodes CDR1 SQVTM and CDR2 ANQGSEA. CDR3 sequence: CSVDRQKAEAFF. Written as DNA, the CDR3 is TGCAGCGTCGACAGACAGAAGGCTGAAGCTTTCTTT.

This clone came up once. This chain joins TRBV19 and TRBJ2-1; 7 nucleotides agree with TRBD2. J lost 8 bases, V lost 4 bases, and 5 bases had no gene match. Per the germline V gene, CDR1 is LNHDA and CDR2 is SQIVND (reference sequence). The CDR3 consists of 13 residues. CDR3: CASSTTSVHEQFF. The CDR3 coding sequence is TGTGCCAGTAGTACCACTAGCGTGCATGAGCAGTTCTTC.